Detailed here is one T cell receptor beta chain. Primed by a sample-barcoded 5' primer and a J-beta primer mix, a second PCR proceeded for 7 to 11 cycles. Every cDNA was tagged by a template-switch adaptor with 12 random nucleotides. Each CDR3 protein is one row after TCRdb ran MiXCR on the 5' RACE reads. The sample contains hundreds of thousands of distinct CDR3 sequences, approximately 60% of which appear only once. The record originates from a study of blood T cells in healthy people across ages. The sequenced sample was blood. This receptor was identified in a man aged 40-49 years in good health.

The CDR3 region is CSARPRLAGTYNEQFF. Written as DNA, the CDR3 is TGCAGTGCTAGACCGAGACTAGCGGGAACCTACAATGAGCAGTTCTTC. The chain couples TRBV20-1 to TRBJ2-1; the match to TRBD2 covers 11 bases. J lost 2 bases, V lost 2 bases, and 5 bases had no gene match. Looked up from germline, CDR1 is DFQATT and CDR2 is SNEGSKA (reference sequence). This CDR3 region has 16 residues.